The 24 T cell receptor beta chains listed next were all sequenced from one sample in a study of T cells in Graves' hyperthyroidism and ophthalmopathy. Researchers took RNA transcripts and amplified the TCR beta CDR3 regions from them. The HTBI set primed first-round TCR CDR3 RT-PCR. TCRdb passed the multiplex PCR reads through MiXCR, listing each CDR3 protein once. The sample yields 300,000 to 450,000 distinct CDR3 sequences, around a sixth seen once. The sequencing input was blood. The receptor source for this set is a young woman with Graves' hyperthyroidism that later progressed to Graves' ophthalmopathy.

This clonotype has ten or more counts. The V and J genes are TRBV28 and TRBJ1-2; D remains ambiguous. Germline V CDR1 and CDR2: MDHEN, SYDVKM. The CDR3 is 13 amino acids. Trimming removed 7 bases from V and 7 bases from J, with 16 bases in between. Here the CDR3 reads CASTPDARGGYTF. The CDR3 coding sequence is TGTGCCAGCACCCCGGACGCACGCGGTGGCTACACCTTC.

This clonotype appeared many times. The chain recombines TRBV28 with TRBJ2-2; 8 bases map to TRBD2. The CDR3 spans 18 residues. V shed 5 bases, J shed 2 bases, and the junction held 13 bases outside the gene matches. CDR1 and CDR2 from the germline V gene are MDHEN and SYDVKM. DNA for the CDR3: TGTGCCAGCAGTCCCCTTCCGGCGGGAGGCCGAAACACCGGGGAGCTGTTTTTT. This gives the protein CASSPLPAGGRNTGELFF. Using reference TRBV28 and TRBJ2-2 for the parts outside the CDR3, the full variable domain is DVKVTQSSRYLVKRTGEKVFLECVQDMDHENMFWYRQDPGLGLRLIYFSYDVKMKEKGDIPEGYSVSREKKERFSLILESASTNQTSMYLCASSPLPAGGRNTGELFFGEGSRLTVL.

There are many counts of this clonotype. The chain recombines TRBV3-1 with TRBJ1-3; D remains unclear. The CDR3 spans 16 residues. The V end lost 2 bases, the J end lost 0 bases, and 11 bases lay between the germline ends. In germline, CDR1 is LGHDT, CDR2 YNNKEL (reference sequence). CDR3 DNA sequence: TGTGCCAGCAGCCAACGGGTGCTAGGCTCTGGAAACACCATATATTTT. As protein: CASSQRVLGSGNTIYF.

The table lists this clonotype with a few counts. A junction end diverges from the germline sequence, so it may reflect a read error. The chain joins TRBV28 to TRBJ2-3; tentative D call: TRBD1 (6 bases). The CDR3 length is 19 residues. CDR1 and CDR2 from the germline V gene are MDHEN and SYDVKM. The CDR3 DNA reads TGTGCCAGCAGTCCATCACGAACCCGGGACACTTGGCGCACAGGTACGCAGTATTTT. Amino acids: CASSPSRTRDTWRTGTQYF.

About this clonotype: This sequence may be a read error, since a much larger clone differs from it by one base. The chain employs TRBV7-2 and TRBJ1-5, with 8 bases aligning to TRBD1. Germline CDR1 and CDR2: SGHTA and FQGNSA. The CDR3 runs 14 residues. In nucleotides, the CDR3 is TGTGCCGGCAGCGCAGGGGGCGTTCCTCAGCCCCAGCATTTT. The encoded protein is CAGSAGGVPQPQHF. The full variable domain, rest sourced from reference TRBV7-2 and TRBJ1-5, is GAGVSQSPSNKVTEKGKDVELRCDPISGHTALYWYRQSLGQGLEFLIYFQGNSAPDKSGLPSDRFSAERTGGSVSTLTIQRTQQEDSAVYLCAGSAGGVPQPQHFGDGTRLSIL.

This clonotype was observed many times. V gene TRBV28 combines with J gene TRBJ2-5, with 10 bases aligning to TRBD1. Germline CDR1 reads MDHEN; CDR2 reads SYDVKM. Germline trimming cut 4 bases from V and 5 bases from J; bases unmatched to any gene: 10. The CDR3 runs to 16 residues. The CDR3 nucleotides read TGTGCCAGCAGTTCGTCCGGACAGGGGGAGGGGGAGACCCAGTACTTC. Its protein is CASSSSGQGEGETQYF.

The sample holds a few counts of this clonotype. The chain uses TRBV3-1 and TRBJ1-6; 8 nucleotides align to TRBD1. The CDR3 covers 16 residues. V shed 5 bases, J shed 0 bases, and the junction held 3 bases outside the gene matches. Germline V gene lookup returns CDR1 LGHDT and CDR2 YNNKEL (reference sequence). As DNA, the CDR3 is TGTGCCAGCAGCTCAGACAGGGGCTCCTATAATTCACCCCTCCACTTT. Its protein is CASSSDRGSYNSPLHF.

This clonotype has ten or more counts. J is TRBJ2-1 and V is TRBV6-1; D is unclear. The length of the CDR3 is 13 residues. Trimming took 5 bases from V and 7 from J, leaving 12 bases between them. CDR1 is MNHNS and CDR2 is SASEGT in the germline V gene. In DNA form, the CDR3 reads TGTGCCAGCAGTTCTCCCTACACGAATGAGCAGTTCTTC. Translating gives CASSSPYTNEQFF.

The V call is TRBV6-5, the J call TRBJ1-1, with D possibly matching TRBD1 (5 bases). The V end was cut by 0 bases, the J end by 3 bases, with 11 bases between. The CDR3 runs 15 residues. Germline V gives CDR1 MNHEY, CDR2 SVGAGI. The CDR3 DNA follows: TGTGCCAGCAGTTACTCGAGGGGTTGGCACACTGAAGCTTTCTTT. Its protein product is CASSYSRGWHTEAFF.

This clonotype was recorded many times. The CDR3 coding sequence is TGTGCCAGCAGTCACTCCGACCGGGGACAGCCCTATGGCTACACCTTC. It encodes CASSHSDRGQPYGYTF. This chain uses TRBV28 with TRBJ1-2; 7 bases agree with TRBD1. J was trimmed by 4 bases and V by 5 bases; bases with no gene match: 13. The CDR3 contains 16 residues. Germline V CDR1 and CDR2: MDHEN, SYDVKM.

This clonotype was counted many times. This chain joins TRBV20-1 and TRBJ2-3; 8 bases agree with TRBD2. The CDR3 consists of 15 residues. The V gene end was trimmed by 3 bases and the J gene end by 4 bases; junction bases not matched to a gene: 9. Germline-derived CDR1 and CDR2 are DFQATT and SNEGSKA (reference sequence). The CDR3 spells CSARVLPGGADTQYF. CDR3 sequence (DNA): TGCAGTGCTAGGGTCCTTCCGGGAGGGGCAGATACGCAGTATTTT.

The gene calls are TRBV7-9 and TRBJ2-5; TRBD2 is a possible D gene (6 bases). This CDR3 contains 16 residues. Germline V gene sequence: CDR1 SEHNR, CDR2 FQNEAQ (reference sequence). Trimming left V 1 base short and J 3 bases short, with 15 bases between. The chain's CDR3 is CASSLDSLGGKETQYF. The CDR3 bases are TGTGCCAGCAGCTTAGATTCACTTGGAGGGAAAGAGACCCAGTACTTC.

This clonotype has only a few counts. The V call is TRBV9, the J call TRBJ2-3; possibly TRBD2 for D (5 bases). This CDR3 spans 15 amino acids. Germline CDR1 SGDLS, CDR2 YYNGEE. V was clipped by 3 bases and J by 2 bases, with 13 bases between them. Written as DNA, the CDR3 is TGTGCCAGCAGCGCACTAGTTAGCCCCACAGATACGCAGTATTTT. Protein product: CASSALVSPTDTQYF.

The chain carries TRBV27 and TRBJ1-2; D is unresolved. This CDR3 is built from 15 residues. Germline CDR1 is MNHEY and CDR2 is SMNVEV (reference sequence). V lost 2 bases to trimming and J lost 4 bases, with 14 bases between them. The DNA for the CDR3 is TGTGCCAGCAGTTTAGGGTCGGATTCCCCCTATGGCTACACCTTC. This translates into CASSLGSDSPYGYTF.

This clonotype has only a few counts. The DNA for the CDR3 is TGCAGTGCGGGCAGGGGGGGTGGAGAGACCCAGTACTTC. Translating it yields CSAGRGGGETQYF. The rearrangement links TRBV20-1 to TRBJ2-5, with D possibly called TRBD1 or TRBD2 (7 bases each). Between the trimmed V and J ends, which lost 6 bases and 4 bases, there was a span of 15 bases. The germline CDR1 and CDR2 sequences are DFQATT and SNEGSKA (reference sequence). This CDR3 spans 13 amino acids.

In its sample, this clonotype was seen a few times. The chain is built from TRBV6-1 and TRBJ2-2, with 8 bases identical to TRBD1. This CDR3 is 16 amino acids long. With V trimmed by 6 bases and J by 5 bases, 11 bases remained unmatched. The germline V gene has CDR1 MNHNS and CDR2 SASEGT. CDR3 nucleotides: TGTGCCAGCAGAATAGGTCAGGGGGCGATTACCGGGGAGCTGTTTTTT. Its translation: CASRIGQGAITGELFF.

The gene calls are TRBV19 and TRBJ2-1, with 8 bases fitting TRBD2. Germline loops: CDR1 LNHDA, CDR2 SQIVND (reference sequence). J gave up 8 bases and V 11 bases, and 17 bases lay outside the gene matches. CDR3 length equals 15 residues. As DNA, the CDR3 is TGTGCCTCGTCGGAGGCTAGCGGGTCCCTGGATGAGCAGTTCTTC. Amino acid sequence: CASSEASGSLDEQFF.

This clonotype was seen repeatedly, ten times or more. The chain links TRBV11-2 to TRBJ2-7; 7 nucleotides match TRBD1. CDR3 length: 14 amino acids. Germline V lookup: CDR1 SGHAT, CDR2 FQNNGV. The ends lost 4 bases at V and 4 bases at J; junction bases unmatched: 7. CDR3 residues: CASSSPGQPYEQYF. CDR3 sequence (DNA): TGTGCCAGCAGCTCGCCGGGACAGCCTTACGAGCAGTACTTC.

This clonotype came up many times. The CDR3, as DNA: TGTGCCAGCAGTGCTCGGCGACAGGGCGACACTGAAGCTTTCTTT. This encodes CASSARRQGDTEAFF. The chain has TRBV12-3 or TRBV12-4 and TRBJ1-1; 7 nucleotides match TRBD1. This CDR3 has 15 amino acids. V was clipped by 5 bases and J by 3 bases; unmatched bases: 9.

The J gene is TRBJ1-2, the V gene TRBV4-1; the D is unclear. The CDR3 is made up of 18 amino acids. Per germline, CDR1 MGHRA and CDR2 YSYEKL. Trimming removed 4 bases from V and 4 bases from J, with 25 bases in between. CDR3 nucleotide sequence: TGCGCCAGCAGCCCTCTCGGCAGATGGAGAGGGTATGGCTATGGCTACACCTTC. Residues: CASSPLGRWRGYGYGYTF.

The V call is TRBV11-2, the J call TRBJ1-1; no reliable D call. The V end lost 5 bases, the J end lost 1 base, and 14 bases lay between the germline ends. Germline V gene sequence: CDR1 SGHAT, CDR2 FQNNGV. The CDR3 spans 15 residues. Here the CDR3 DNA reads TGTGCCAGCAGCATCGTGGGAGGCCGGAACACTGAAGCTTTCTTT. Translation gives CASSIVGGRNTEAFF.

This clonotype was recorded a few times. V usage is TRBV20-1 and J usage is TRBJ1-3; 8 nucleotides line up with TRBD1. The V gene's germline CDR1 is DFQATT and CDR2 SNEGSKA (reference sequence). V lost 0 bases and J lost 4; bases outside the gene matches: 8. CDR3 length: 16 amino acids. As DNA, the CDR3 is TGCAGTGCTAGAGATGCAGGACAGGGTCTGGGAAACACCATATATTTT. Encoded protein: CSARDAGQGLGNTIYF.

This clonotype has a count of ten or more. The rearrangement uses TRBV20-1 and TRBJ2-7; tentatively, D is TRBD2 (5 bases). This CDR3 is built from 14 residues. The V and J ends lost 3 bases and 2 bases respectively, with 14 bases between them. CDR1 DFQATT and CDR2 SNEGSKA come from the germline V gene (reference sequence). The CDR3 DNA follows: TGCAGTGCTAGCCGAACGGACGGGACCTACGAGCAGTACTTC. This encodes CSASRTDGTYEQYF.

The genes are TRBV10-2 and TRBJ2-7, with D perhaps matching TRBD2 (5 bases). CDR3 length equals 13 residues. The germline CDR1 and CDR2 sequences are WSHSY and SAAADI. V lost 4 bases and J 2 bases, leaving 9 bases between the germline ends. CDR3 coding DNA: TGCGCCAGCAGTGCTAGCAATCCCTACGAGCAGTACTTC. It yields the protein CASSASNPYEQYF.